The present T cell receptor beta chain was sequenced within a study of blood T cell repertoires in COVID-19. Overall study context: Some COVID-19 samples were acute and others convalescent; all came from the United States, Italy and Spain.

This CDR3 comprises 14 residues. CDR1 is MNHEY and CDR2 is SVGAGI in the germline V gene. The junction had 4 bases not matched to a gene; V was cut back by 0 bases and J by 8 bases. Details on this clone: Other DNA sequences in this specimen translate into the identical CDR3.

Method: immunoSEQ multiplex PCR; TCRdb's copy keeps in-frame clones and lacks some. Found here are over 250,000 clones, about nine tenths of them singletons; the top ten hold 2.2%. The specimen sequenced was peripheral blood. V usage is TRBV6-5 and J usage is TRBJ1-5; TRBD1 matches at 7 bases. The source is a man aged 45-65 years with acute or convalescent COVID-19. CDR3 sequence: CASSYSRGREPQHF. In DNA form, the CDR3 reads TGTGCCAGCAGTTACTCTAGGGGGCGGGAGCCCCAGCATTTT.